The subject of this entry is one TCR beta chain. This clonotype registers as medium-sized (0.01 to 0.1%) by frequency; no count is noted. The antigen it recognizes is unknown. Taken from cysteine to phenylalanine, the CDR3 has 15 residues. No nucleotide data were recorded. Based on the germline V gene, the CDR1 and CDR2 sequences are MNHNS and SASEGT. TRB rearrangements were amplified by multiplex PCR using a touch-down protocol with TRB-A and TRB-B primer pools mixed in one tube. Illumina adapters and sample indices were added to the amplicons through two consecutive PCR reactions using Phusion HS II polymerase. The amplicons were gel-purified using the NucleoSpin Gel and PCR Clean-up kit, after which quantification was performed by Qubit and quality was checked on an Agilent 2100 Bioanalyzer. Sequencing of the libraries was performed on an Illumina MiSeq with 600-cycle, single-indexed, paired-end runs. In the authors' own workflow: Alignment and assembly of TRB reads were performed with MiXCR version 2.1.12 and the default MiXCR reference library. A clone was defined by each unique CDR3 nucleotide sequence, and analysis was restricted to productive sequences with at least two reads. Repertoire diversity was assessed by alpha-parameterized diversity profiles (alpha 0 to 5), including Shannon (alpha 1) and Simpson (alpha 2) indices, computed with an R script. Combinatorial TRB VJ usage was calculated with the tcR package and was compared between cohorts by principal component analysis performed with ade4. Using GLIPH, TCRbeta CDR3s were clustered on pairs of cohorts matched for age and read depth, and a Wilcoxon test was used to compare cluster frequencies. With the reads reprocessed by TCRdb, a single entry stands for each CDR3 protein sequence and no DNA is reported. TCRdb, not the authors, supplied the V and J calls. The sample's clone listing holds about 6,100 distinct CDR3 sequences. Of the sample, less than 10% is held by the ten largest clones.

This record belongs to a study of T cell clusters in autoimmune cytopenias (dated by TCRdb to 2018 to 2020). In the study overall: Of the 40 or so healthy donor controls, some 20 were female, and the group had a mean age of 56 years and a median age of about 62 years. The goal of the study was to determine whether autoimmune cytopenia patients have a disease-specific immune repertoire signature that could serve as a blood-based biomarker. The median TRB sequencing depth was approximately 52,000 reads per sample, and the median number of distinct TRB clonotypes was approximately 2,000 per sample. Alongside healthy, CLL and autoimmune hepatitis controls, autoimmune cytopenia patients had their peripheral blood TRB and IGH repertoires sequenced at active disease and again during treatment follow-up. For primary cytopenia, the controls were about two dozen age-matched healthy donors, and for secondary cytopenia, the controls were approximately 13 age-matched CLL patients. Autoimmune hepatitis repertoires were compared against under 25 age- and sex-matched healthy donors.

Broader findings and caveats from the paper: The T cell clusters were only ever defined in silico, so experimental validation of their functional role was still needed. The cluster-lack signature was not seen for secondary cytopenia versus CLL, apparently masked by the dominant lymphoma-associated repertoire. A lack of physiological T cell clusters in primary autoimmune cytopenia patients was suggested by GLIPH, as 51 clusters were found to be exclusive to healthy donors versus around 17 exclusive to patients. TRB repertoire shifts, with less even repertoires observed in secondary cytopenia and CLL, were mostly attributed to lymphoma bias rather than autoimmunity. Around 3-fold more exclusive TRB clusters were observed in healthy donors than in active autoimmune hepatitis patients, consistent with an autoimmunity-wide signature.

TRB amplification used roughly 0.25 ug of peripheral blood genomic DNA, tens of thousands of genome equivalents, per sample. This sample also belongs to another study, concerning T cell repertoires in aging, cancer and after chemotherapy. The second study reports: Six donor age groups were covered, ranging from 30 or younger up to 70 or older, and each group contained at least three individuals. Control TCR repertoires from healthy donors were recorded over several months to years, and clear clonal overlap was observed across re-sampling. The full dataset contained roughly 9 million TCR reads. Compared with age-matched healthy donors, untreated patients with hematological or solid cancers had significantly lower TCR diversity and higher clonality in blood. In healthy donors, the decline in TCR diversity with age was mainly due to loss of richness, whereas in cancer patients loss of evenness also played a role. In both cancer cohorts, median generation probability rose over the chemotherapy interval, which suggests that the repertoire was reconstituted through rebound thymic output. The authors noted that the repertoire data do not allow conclusions about immunological memory after chemotherapy. To look at immunoaging and at how T cells reconstitute after chemotherapy, the study profiled TCR beta repertoires in peripheral blood from both healthy donors and cancer patients. Alongside 95 to 100 healthy donors serving as a reference group, the cohort included some 220 cancer patients, of whom some 90 had hematological cancers and 110 to 140 had solid cancers. Processing of the TRB sequences was carried out with MiXCR versions 2.12 and 3.0.5. The repertoire metrics were Shannon diversity, evenness, clonality (calculated as one minus evenness), and diversity profiles parameterized by alpha from 0 to 5. The IGoR algorithm was used to calculate generation probabilities of clones in the paired pre- and post-chemotherapy samples.

The rearranged segments are TRBV6-1 and TRBJ1-5. This receptor was taken from a human donor in good health. Material for sequencing was peripheral blood. The CDR3 sequence is CASSDSGYSNQPQHF.